One sample yielded the 4 T cell receptor beta chains listed below, sequenced in a study of molecular identifiers for immune sequencing clone quantification. TCRdb re-called the PCR reads with MiXCR, one entry per CDR3 protein. The sample has some 320,000 distinct CDR3 sequences; 20% to 25% are singletons. The sequencing sample was made of naive CD8+ T cells from blood, with Jurkat cell RNA spiked in. Subset defined: FACS-sorted CD8+CD4-CCR7+CD45RA+ naive T cells. The source of these receptors is a human donor in good health. Some libraries in this study had Jurkat cell RNA spiked in.

This clonotype was seen many times. This chain links TRBV29-1 with TRBJ2-2; the D gene is possibly TRBD2 (5 bases). CDR1 and CDR2 from the germline V gene are SQVTM and ANQGSEA. The ends were cut back, 4 bases at V and 3 bases at J, with 9 bases in the middle. The CDR3 totals 13 residues. CDR3 bases: TGCAGCGTTGCGCTAGCCGACACCGGGGAGCTGTTTTTT. Its protein product is CSVALADTGELFF.

The sample holds many counts of this clonotype. The genes are TRBV5-1 and TRBJ2-5; a possible D gene is TRBD1 (6 bases). Germline CDR1 reads SGHRS; CDR2 reads YFSETQ. Trimming stripped 4 bases from V and 4 bases from J, with 14 bases between. The CDR3 runs to 14 residues. CDR3 loop: CASSLTGRAETQYF. CDR3 bases: TGCGCCAGCAGCCTCACAGGGCGTGCAGAGACCCAGTACTTC.

This clonotype has a count of ten or more. The chain is built from TRBV9 and TRBJ2-1; D is undetermined. V was cut by 3 bases and J by 8 bases, with 15 bases left in between. This CDR3 region has 14 residues. The V gene's germline CDR1 is SGDLS and CDR2 YYNGEE. The DNA of the CDR3 is TGTGCCAGCAGCGGGGCCGGGTCTCGGGATGAGCAGTTCTTC. Protein product: CASSGAGSRDEQFF.

This clonotype was counted between two and nine times. The CDR3 DNA follows: TGTGCCAGCGCTCTCCGGATCGGGGGATCCTACGAGCAGTACTTC. It specifies CASALRIGGSYEQYF. This chain links TRBV3-1 with TRBJ2-7; maybe TRBD2 (6 bases). The CDR3 covers 15 residues. The V end was cut by 8 bases, the J end by 1 base, with 18 bases between. Germline V gives CDR1 LGHDT, CDR2 YNNKEL (reference sequence).